Detailed here is one T cell receptor beta chain. CDR3 length: 16 amino acids. Trimming took 2 bases from V and 12 from J; bases not matched to a gene: 10. CDR1 is MDHEN, CDR2 SYDVKM, per germline. Data came from immunoSEQ multiplex PCR; TCRdb stores just in-frame clones and leaves some out. The profile shows 95,000 to 100,000 clones, 90% to 97% of them singletons. The data are from a study of technical replicates of blood from a few donors. The sequence derives from a human donor in good health. The gene calls are TRBV28 and TRBJ2-1, with 13 bases identical to TRBD2. The sample comprised T cells isolated from PBMCs. CDR3 DNA sequence: TGTGCCAGCAGTTTAGTACTAGCGGGAGGGCCAGAATGGCAGTTCTTC. It codes for CASSLVLAGGPEWQFF.